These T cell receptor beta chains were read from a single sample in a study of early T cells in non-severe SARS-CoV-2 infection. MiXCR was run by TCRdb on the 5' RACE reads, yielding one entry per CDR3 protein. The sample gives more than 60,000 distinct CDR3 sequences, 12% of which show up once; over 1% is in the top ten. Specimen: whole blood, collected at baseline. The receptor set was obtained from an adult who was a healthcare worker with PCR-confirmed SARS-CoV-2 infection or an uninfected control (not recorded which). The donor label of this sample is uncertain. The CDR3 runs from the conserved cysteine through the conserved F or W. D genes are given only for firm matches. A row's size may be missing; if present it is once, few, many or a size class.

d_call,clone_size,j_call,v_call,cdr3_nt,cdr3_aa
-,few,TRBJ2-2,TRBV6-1,TGTGCCAGCAATGGACGGAAGAACACCGGGGAGCTGTTTTTT,CASNGRKNTGELFF
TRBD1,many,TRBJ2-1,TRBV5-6,TGTGCCAGCAGCTTGTCTGGGACAGGGATCTACAATGAGCAGTTCTTC,CASSLSGTGIYNEQFF
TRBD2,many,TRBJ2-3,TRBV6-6,TGTGCCAGCAGCCCTCCTAGCGGGGGCGAACTTAGCACAGATACGCAGTATTTT,CASSPPSGGELSTDTQYF
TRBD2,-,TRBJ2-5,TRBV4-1,TGCGCCAGCAGCCAAGAAGGATTGGCCTCGGGGGGGGTCTTCGGCGAGACCCAGTACTTC,CASSQEGLASGGVFGETQYF
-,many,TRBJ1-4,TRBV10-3,TGTGCCATCAGTGAGGGGGCGCCGGAGAAAAAACTGTTTTTT,CAISEGAPEKKLFF
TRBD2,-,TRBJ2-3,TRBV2,TGTGCCAGCAGTGAAGTCTTGGAGCGGGGGGACTTCACAGATACGCAGTATTTT,CASSEVLERGDFTDTQYF
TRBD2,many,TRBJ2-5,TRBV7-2,TGTGCCAGCAGCCTGAACCCGGGGACTAGCGGGGTCGAGACCCAGTACTTC,CASSLNPGTSGVETQYF
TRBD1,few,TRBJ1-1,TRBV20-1,TGCAGTGCTGGACAGGGGGATTACACTGAAGCTTTCTTT,CSAGQGDYTEAFF
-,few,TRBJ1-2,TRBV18,TGTGCCAGCTCACCAGGGAACAGCAACTATGGCTACACCTTC,CASSPGNSNYGYTF
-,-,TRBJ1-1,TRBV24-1,TGTGCCACCAGTGATACCTTTGAAGCTTTCTTT,CATSDTFEAFF
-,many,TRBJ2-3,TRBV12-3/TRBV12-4,TGTGCCAGCAGCAGGGACGGAGGCACAGATACGCAGTATTTT,CASSRDGGTDTQYF
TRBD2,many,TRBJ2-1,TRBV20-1,TGCAGTGCTAGGGGGGGACTAGCTGAAGGGCAGTTCTTC,CSARGGLAEGQFF
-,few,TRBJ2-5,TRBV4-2,TGTGCCAGCAGCCTCTCCCCCGGGGCTGGGGAGACCCAGTACTTC,CASSLSPGAGETQYF
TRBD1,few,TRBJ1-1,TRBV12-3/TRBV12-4,TGTGCCAGCGGGCCGGGACAGCTGAACACTGAAGCTTTCTTT,CASGPGQLNTEAFF
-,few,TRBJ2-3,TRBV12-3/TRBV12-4,TGTGCCAGCAGCCAAGTCTCCGTTGATACGCAGTATTTT,CASSQVSVDTQYF